The rows below give T cell receptor beta chains drawn from one sample of a study of blood T cell repertoires in COVID-19. Produced via immunoSEQ multiplex PCR; TCRdb's table is partial and in-frame only. Counted here are some 88,000 clones, more than 75% occurring once; the ten biggest clones make up approximately 15%. The sequencing input was peripheral blood. Source of these receptors: a woman aged 70-85 years with acute or convalescent COVID-19. The CDR3 runs from the conserved cysteine through the conserved F or W. Each record gives: D gene, clone size, J gene, V gene, CDR3 length, CDR3 protein, CDR3 DNA. The D gene is left open where the match is weak. Clone size is given for some rows only: seen once, a few or many times, or a class if the clone is expanded.

d_call: TRBD2; clone_size: NA; j_call: TRBJ2-5; v_call: TRBV5-4; cdr3_length: 15; cdr3_aa: CASSLEAGGRETQYF; cdr3_nt: TGTGCCAGCAGCTTGGAAGCGGGGGGGCGGGAGACCCAGTACTTC
d_call: TRBD2; clone_size: NA; j_call: TRBJ2-1; v_call: TRBV6-2/TRBV6-3; cdr3_length: 15; cdr3_aa: CASSERTSGRNEQFF; cdr3_nt: TGTGCCAGCAGTGAGAGGACTAGCGGGAGAAATGAGCAGTTCTTC
d_call: NA; clone_size: once; j_call: TRBJ2-5; v_call: TRBV19; cdr3_length: 12; cdr3_aa: CASRGASETQYF; cdr3_nt: TGTGCCAGTAGAGGGGCGTCGGAGACCCAGTACTTC
d_call: NA; clone_size: NA; j_call: TRBJ2-1; v_call: TRBV3-1/TRBV3-2; cdr3_length: 15; cdr3_aa: CASSQDRGPYNEQFF; cdr3_nt: TGTGCCAGCAGCCAAGACAGGGGACCTTACAATGAGCAGTTCTTC
d_call: NA; clone_size: NA; j_call: TRBJ1-1; v_call: TRBV5-1; cdr3_length: 14; cdr3_aa: CASSLNADYTEAFF; cdr3_nt: TGCGCCAGCAGCTTGAACGCAGACTACACTGAAGCTTTCTTT
d_call: TRBD1; clone_size: NA; j_call: TRBJ2-3; v_call: TRBV6-1; cdr3_length: 15; cdr3_aa: CASSETGSSTDTQYF; cdr3_nt: TGTGCCAGCAGTGAGACAGGGTCTAGCACAGATACGCAGTATTTT
d_call: NA; clone_size: NA; j_call: TRBJ1-2; v_call: TRBV7-9; cdr3_length: 13; cdr3_aa: CASSVDSPYGYTF; cdr3_nt: TGTGCCAGCAGCGTCGACAGTCCCTATGGCTACACCTTC
d_call: TRBD1; clone_size: NA; j_call: TRBJ2-3; v_call: TRBV6-1; cdr3_length: 16; cdr3_aa: CASSESSGQGTDTQYF; cdr3_nt: TGTGCCAGCAGTGAATCTTCGGGACAGGGCACAGATACGCAGTATTTT
d_call: TRBD1; clone_size: NA; j_call: TRBJ1-3; v_call: TRBV3-1/TRBV3-2; cdr3_length: 14; cdr3_aa: CASRDRGPGNTIYF; cdr3_nt: TGTGCCAGCAGGGACAGGGGGCCTGGAAACACCATATATTTT
d_call: TRBD2; clone_size: once; j_call: TRBJ2-1; v_call: TRBV24-1; cdr3_length: 17; cdr3_aa: CATSDQASGRAYNEQFF; cdr3_nt: TGTGCCACCAGTGATCAGGCTAGCGGGAGAGCTTACAATGAGCAGTTCTTC
d_call: NA; clone_size: once; j_call: TRBJ1-3; v_call: TRBV7-2; cdr3_length: 13; cdr3_aa: CASSLDVINTIYF; cdr3_nt: TGTGCCAGCAGCTTAGATGTTATAAACACCATATATTTT
d_call: NA; clone_size: NA; j_call: TRBJ1-1; v_call: TRBV5-1; cdr3_length: 14; cdr3_aa: CASSAGGINTEAFF; cdr3_nt: TGCGCCAGCAGTGCCGGGGGAATAAACACTGAAGCTTTCTTT
d_call: NA; clone_size: NA; j_call: TRBJ1-4; v_call: TRBV7-9; cdr3_length: 12; cdr3_aa: CASSPVDEKLFF; cdr3_nt: TGTGCCAGCAGCCCAGTGGATGAAAAACTGTTTTTT
d_call: TRBD2; clone_size: once; j_call: TRBJ2-1; v_call: TRBV27; cdr3_length: 15; cdr3_aa: CASMGLAGVLNEQFF; cdr3_nt: TGTGCCAGCATGGGACTAGCGGGAGTATTGAATGAGCAGTTCTTC
d_call: NA; clone_size: NA; j_call: TRBJ1-2; v_call: TRBV7-9; cdr3_length: 17; cdr3_aa: CASSLRQGQHNNYGYTF; cdr3_nt: TGTGCCAGCAGCTTACGGCAGGGCCAGCATAATAACTATGGCTACACCTTC
d_call: TRBD2; clone_size: NA; j_call: TRBJ2-5; v_call: TRBV7-9; cdr3_length: 16; cdr3_aa: CASSAGTSGGGETQYF; cdr3_nt: TGTGCCAGCAGCGCCGGGACTAGCGGAGGTGGAGAGACCCAGTACTTC
d_call: NA; clone_size: few; j_call: TRBJ1-1; v_call: TRBV19; cdr3_length: 13; cdr3_aa: CASSNPTVVVAFF; cdr3_nt: TGTGCCAGTAGTAACCCGACAGTAGTAGTGGCTTTCTTT
d_call: TRBD2; clone_size: NA; j_call: TRBJ2-5; v_call: TRBV28; cdr3_length: 15; cdr3_aa: CASRQAGGDYGLQYF; cdr3_nt: TGTGCCAGCAGGCAAGCGGGGGGCGACTATGGGCTCCAGTACTTC
d_call: TRBD2; clone_size: NA; j_call: TRBJ2-2; v_call: TRBV5-4; cdr3_length: 16; cdr3_aa: CASSTGAGRTPGELFF; cdr3_nt: TGTGCCAGCAGCACCGGAGCGGGAAGAACACCCGGGGAGCTGTTTTTT
d_call: NA; clone_size: NA; j_call: TRBJ2-1; v_call: TRBV4-1; cdr3_length: 13; cdr3_aa: CASSQGLVNEQFF; cdr3_nt: TGCGCCAGCAGCCAAGGATTAGTGAATGAGCAGTTCTTC
d_call: NA; clone_size: NA; j_call: TRBJ2-5; v_call: TRBV5-1; cdr3_length: 14; cdr3_aa: CASSLGERQETQYF; cdr3_nt: TGCGCCAGCAGCCTCGGGGAAAGACAAGAGACCCAGTACTTC
d_call: TRBD1; clone_size: once; j_call: TRBJ1-5; v_call: TRBV4-1; cdr3_length: 17; cdr3_aa: CASSQGGYRGQRQPQHF; cdr3_nt: TGCGCCAGCAGCCAAGGTGGGTACAGGGGGCAACGTCAGCCCCAGCATTTT
d_call: TRBD2; clone_size: NA; j_call: TRBJ2-3; v_call: TRBV13; cdr3_length: 14; cdr3_aa: CAVQRGGDSDTQYF; cdr3_nt: TGTGCCGTCCAGCGGGGGGGCGATTCAGATACGCAGTATTTT
d_call: NA; clone_size: once; j_call: TRBJ2-3; v_call: TRBV24-1; cdr3_length: 13; cdr3_aa: CATSDPYTDTQYF; cdr3_nt: TGTGCCACCAGTGACCCCTACACAGATACGCAGTATTTT
d_call: NA; clone_size: NA; j_call: TRBJ2-1; v_call: TRBV19; cdr3_length: 15; cdr3_aa: CASSIQGSAYNEQFF; cdr3_nt: TGTGCCAGTAGTATACAGGGCTCCGCATACAATGAGCAGTTCTTC
d_call: TRBD1; clone_size: once; j_call: TRBJ2-2; v_call: TRBV30; cdr3_length: 19; cdr3_aa: CAWKPPPGDRGPTGGELFF; cdr3_nt: TGTGCCTGGAAACCTCCCCCCGGGGACAGGGGGCCCACGGGCGGGGAGCTGTTTTTT
d_call: TRBD1; clone_size: few; j_call: TRBJ1-4; v_call: TRBV14; cdr3_length: 15; cdr3_aa: CASSQLDREEEKLFF; cdr3_nt: TGTGCCAGCAGCCAGCTCGACAGGGAGGAGGAAAAACTGTTTTTT
d_call: NA; clone_size: NA; j_call: TRBJ1-2; v_call: TRBV6-5; cdr3_length: 12; cdr3_aa: CASSPLGGGYTF; cdr3_nt: TGTGCCAGCAGCCCCCTGGGCGGGGGCTACACCTTC
d_call: NA; clone_size: NA; j_call: TRBJ2-2; v_call: TRBV6-4; cdr3_length: 16; cdr3_aa: CASSSTWTKRSGELFF; cdr3_nt: TGTGCCAGCAGCAGCACCTGGACGAAGCGGAGCGGGGAGCTGTTTTTT
d_call: NA; clone_size: NA; j_call: TRBJ1-4; v_call: TRBV2; cdr3_length: 13; cdr3_aa: CASSEALTGKLFF; cdr3_nt: TGTGCCAGCAGTGAAGCGCTTACGGGAAAACTGTTTTTT
d_call: TRBD1; clone_size: NA; j_call: TRBJ2-2; v_call: TRBV2; cdr3_length: 18; cdr3_aa: CASSDFIGTGAEDGELFF; cdr3_nt: TGTGCCAGCAGTGACTTTATCGGGACAGGGGCGGAGGACGGGGAGCTGTTTTTT
d_call: TRBD2; clone_size: NA; j_call: TRBJ2-5; v_call: TRBV5-6; cdr3_length: 18; cdr3_aa: CASSSTTSGTSGRETQYF; cdr3_nt: TGTGCCAGCAGCTCAACTACATCCGGGACTAGCGGGAGAGAGACCCAGTACTTC
d_call: NA; clone_size: NA; j_call: TRBJ2-1; v_call: TRBV4-1; cdr3_length: 15; cdr3_aa: CASSLGFDSFNEQFF; cdr3_nt: TGCGCCAGCAGCCTTGGATTTGACTCTTTCAATGAGCAGTTCTTC
d_call: TRBD1; clone_size: NA; j_call: TRBJ1-1; v_call: TRBV28; cdr3_length: 14; cdr3_aa: CASSLVQGRTEAFF; cdr3_nt: TGTGCCAGCAGTTTGGTACAGGGGCGCACTGAAGCTTTCTTT
d_call: NA; clone_size: NA; j_call: TRBJ1-2; v_call: TRBV18; cdr3_length: 14; cdr3_aa: CASSSGQQLNGYTF; cdr3_nt: TGTGCCAGCTCATCCGGACAGCAACTTAATGGCTACACCTTC
d_call: TRBD1; clone_size: few; j_call: TRBJ1-6; v_call: TRBV7-2; cdr3_length: 15; cdr3_aa: CASSLEGGGNSPLHF; cdr3_nt: TGTGCCAGCAGCTTAGAAGGGGGCGGTAATTCACCCCTCCACTTT
d_call: NA; clone_size: NA; j_call: TRBJ2-5; v_call: TRBV6-5; cdr3_length: 13; cdr3_aa: CASSYGRKETQYF; cdr3_nt: TGTGCCAGCAGTTACGGCAGAAAAGAGACCCAGTACTTC
d_call: NA; clone_size: once; j_call: TRBJ1-1; v_call: TRBV7-6; cdr3_length: 14; cdr3_aa: CASSLSQQAFEAFF; cdr3_nt: TGTGCCAGCAGCTTATCCCAACAGGCATTTGAAGCTTTCTTT
d_call: NA; clone_size: NA; j_call: TRBJ2-5; v_call: TRBV24-1; cdr3_length: 14; cdr3_aa: CATSGETKQETQYF; cdr3_nt: TGTGCCACCAGTGGGGAGACAAAGCAAGAGACCCAGTACTTC
d_call: NA; clone_size: NA; j_call: TRBJ1-2; v_call: TRBV6-2/TRBV6-3; cdr3_length: 13; cdr3_aa: CASSYSIGYRYTF; cdr3_nt: TGTGCCAGCAGTTACTCGATCGGGTACCGCTACACCTTC
d_call: NA; clone_size: NA; j_call: TRBJ1-2; v_call: TRBV11-2; cdr3_length: 14; cdr3_aa: CASSLDQGAGGYTF; cdr3_nt: TGTGCCAGCAGCTTAGATCAAGGGGCAGGTGGCTACACCTTC
d_call: TRBD1; clone_size: NA; j_call: TRBJ1-2; v_call: TRBV29-1; cdr3_length: 18; cdr3_aa: CSVEEWDRGRINNYGYTF; cdr3_nt: TGCAGCGTTGAAGAATGGGACAGGGGGAGGATTAATAACTATGGCTACACCTTC
d_call: NA; clone_size: NA; j_call: TRBJ2-2; v_call: TRBV28; cdr3_length: 14; cdr3_aa: CASSLGGNTGELFF; cdr3_nt: TGTGCCAGCAGTTTAGGCGGAAACACCGGGGAGCTGTTTTTT
d_call: TRBD1; clone_size: NA; j_call: TRBJ2-2; v_call: TRBV5-1; cdr3_length: 14; cdr3_aa: CASSFGQGREGLFF; cdr3_nt: TGCGCCAGCAGCTTCGGACAGGGCCGCGAAGGGCTGTTTTTT
d_call: NA; clone_size: NA; j_call: TRBJ2-2; v_call: TRBV7-6; cdr3_length: 15; cdr3_aa: CASSRGTVNTGELFF; cdr3_nt: TGTGCCAGCAGCCGCGGGACAGTCAACACCGGGGAGCTGTTTTTT
d_call: NA; clone_size: NA; j_call: TRBJ1-1; v_call: TRBV29-1; cdr3_length: 12; cdr3_aa: CSAEGQSTEAFF; cdr3_nt: TGCAGCGCCGAAGGACAGTCTACTGAAGCTTTCTTT
d_call: NA; clone_size: few; j_call: TRBJ1-5; v_call: TRBV24-1; cdr3_length: 15; cdr3_aa: CATSDTSGRNQPQHF; cdr3_nt: TGTGCCACCAGTGATACCAGCGGTCGCAATCAGCCCCAGCATTTT
d_call: TRBD1; clone_size: NA; j_call: TRBJ2-2; v_call: TRBV25-1; cdr3_length: 13; cdr3_aa: CASRQGHTGELFF; cdr3_nt: TGTGCCAGCAGACAGGGGCACACCGGGGAGCTGTTTTTT
d_call: TRBD2; clone_size: NA; j_call: TRBJ2-5; v_call: TRBV7-8; cdr3_length: 15; cdr3_aa: CASSSSRLAQETQYF; cdr3_nt: TGTGCCAGCAGCTCGTCCAGACTAGCACAAGAGACCCAGTACTTC
d_call: NA; clone_size: NA; j_call: TRBJ1-2; v_call: TRBV7-2; cdr3_length: 16; cdr3_aa: CASSSIGSRGSYGYTF; cdr3_nt: TGTGCCAGCAGCTCAATAGGGAGCCGGGGGTCCTATGGCTACACCTTC